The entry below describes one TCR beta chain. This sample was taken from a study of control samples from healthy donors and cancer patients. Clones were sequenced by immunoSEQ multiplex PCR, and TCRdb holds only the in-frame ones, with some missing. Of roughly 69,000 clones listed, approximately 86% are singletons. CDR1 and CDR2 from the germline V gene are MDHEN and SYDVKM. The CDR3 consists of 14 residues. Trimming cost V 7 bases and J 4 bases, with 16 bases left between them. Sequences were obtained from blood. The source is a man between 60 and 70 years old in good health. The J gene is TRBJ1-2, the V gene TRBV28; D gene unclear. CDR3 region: CASTIGPVGYGYTF. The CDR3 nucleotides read TGTGCCAGCACTATAGGGCCAGTGGGCTATGGCTACACCTTC.